Given below is one T cell receptor beta chain in context. Other DNA sequences within the sample encode an identical CDR3. V lost 3 bases and J 4 bases, leaving 13 bases between the germline ends. Germline V CDR1 and CDR2: LGHNA, YSLEER. The CDR3 sequence is 16 residues long. These data are taken from a study of T cell changes during pregnancy in multiple sclerosis. Profiled with immunoSEQ multiplex PCR; TCRdb holds only in-frame clones, not every one. The sample lists about 47,000 clones, about 91% seen once, with less than 2.5% in the top ten. This material consisted of peripheral blood, taken in the third trimester of pregnancy. This clonotype was sampled from a female donor with multiple sclerosis, enrolled in a pregnancy study. The genes are TRBV4-3 and TRBJ2-6; TRBD2 might be the D (5 bases). CDR3 residues: CASSQEEGTGANVLTF. Here the CDR3 DNA reads TGCGCCAGCAGCCAGGAAGAGGGTACCGGGGCCAACGTCCTGACTTTC.